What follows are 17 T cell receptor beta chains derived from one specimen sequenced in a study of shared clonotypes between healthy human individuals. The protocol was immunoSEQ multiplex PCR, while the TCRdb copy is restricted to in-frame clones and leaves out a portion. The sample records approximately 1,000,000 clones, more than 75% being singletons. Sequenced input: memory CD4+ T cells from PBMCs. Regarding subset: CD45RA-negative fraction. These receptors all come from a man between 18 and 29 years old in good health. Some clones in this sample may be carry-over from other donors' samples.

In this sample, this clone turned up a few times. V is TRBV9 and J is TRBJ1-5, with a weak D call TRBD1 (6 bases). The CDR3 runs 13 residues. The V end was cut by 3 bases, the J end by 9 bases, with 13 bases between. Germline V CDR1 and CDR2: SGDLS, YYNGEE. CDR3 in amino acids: CASSAEGGRPQHF. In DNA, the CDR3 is TGTGCCAGCAGCGCCGAGGGGGGGCGGCCCCAGCATTTT.

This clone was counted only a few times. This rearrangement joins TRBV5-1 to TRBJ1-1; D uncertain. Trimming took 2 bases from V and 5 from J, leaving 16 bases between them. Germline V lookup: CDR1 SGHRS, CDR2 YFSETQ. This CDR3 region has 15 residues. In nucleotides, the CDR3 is TGCGCCAGCAGCTTAACCCCGGACGGAGGTACTGAAGCTTTCTTT. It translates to CASSLTPDGGTEAFF.

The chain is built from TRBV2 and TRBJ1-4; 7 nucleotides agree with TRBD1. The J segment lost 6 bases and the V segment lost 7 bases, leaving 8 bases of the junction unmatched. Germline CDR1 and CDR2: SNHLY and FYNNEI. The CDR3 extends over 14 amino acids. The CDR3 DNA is TGTGCCAGCACCGACAGGGTTTATTATGAAAAACTGTTTTTT. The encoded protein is CASTDRVYYEKLFF.

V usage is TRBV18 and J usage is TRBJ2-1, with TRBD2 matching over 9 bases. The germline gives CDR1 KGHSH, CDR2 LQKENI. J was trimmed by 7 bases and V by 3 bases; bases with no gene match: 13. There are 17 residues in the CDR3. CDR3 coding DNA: TGTGCCAGCTCACCTCCCGTTCCCGGGACTAGCAGGAATGAGCAGTTCTTC. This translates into CASSPPVPGTSRNEQFF.

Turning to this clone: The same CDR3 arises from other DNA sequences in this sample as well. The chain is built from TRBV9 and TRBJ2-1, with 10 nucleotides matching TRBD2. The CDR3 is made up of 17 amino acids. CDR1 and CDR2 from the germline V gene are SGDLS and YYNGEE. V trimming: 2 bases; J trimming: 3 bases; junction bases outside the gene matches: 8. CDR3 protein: CASSVGSWTSGYNEQFF. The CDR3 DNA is TGTGCCAGCAGCGTGGGCTCGTGGACTAGCGGCTACAATGAGCAGTTCTTC.

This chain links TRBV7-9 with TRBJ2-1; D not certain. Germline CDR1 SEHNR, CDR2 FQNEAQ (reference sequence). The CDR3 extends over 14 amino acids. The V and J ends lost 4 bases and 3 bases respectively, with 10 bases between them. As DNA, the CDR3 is TGTGCCAGCAGCTCAGCCCCGGGCTACAATGAGCAGTTCTTC. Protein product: CASSSAPGYNEQFF. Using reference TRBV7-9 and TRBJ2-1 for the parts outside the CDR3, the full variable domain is DTGVSQNPRHKITKRGQNVTFRCDPISEHNRLYWYRQTLGQGPEFLTYFQNEAQLEKSRLLSDRFSAERPKGSFSTLEIQRTEQGDSAMYLCASSSAPGYNEQFFGPGTRLTVL.

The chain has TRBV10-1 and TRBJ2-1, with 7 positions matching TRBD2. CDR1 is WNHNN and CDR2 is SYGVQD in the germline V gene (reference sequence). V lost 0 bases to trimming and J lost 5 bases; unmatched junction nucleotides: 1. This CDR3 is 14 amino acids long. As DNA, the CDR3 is TGCGCCAGCAGTGAGTCGGGGGGGAACAATGAGCAGTTCTTC. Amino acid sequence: CASSESGGNNEQFF.

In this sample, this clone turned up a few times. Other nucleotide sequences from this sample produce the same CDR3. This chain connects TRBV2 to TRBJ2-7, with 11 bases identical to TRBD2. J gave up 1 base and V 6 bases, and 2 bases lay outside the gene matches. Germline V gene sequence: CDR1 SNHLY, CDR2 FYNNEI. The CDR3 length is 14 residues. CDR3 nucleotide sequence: TGTGCCAGCAGGGGACTAGCGGCTTCCTACGAGCAGTACTTC. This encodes CASRGLAASYEQYF. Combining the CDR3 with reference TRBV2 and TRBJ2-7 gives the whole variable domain EPEVTQTPSHQVTQMGQEVILRCVPISNHLYFYWYRQILGQKVEFLVSFYNNEISEKSEIFDDQFSVERPDGSNFTLKIRSTKLEDSAMYFCASRGLAASYEQYFGPGTRLTVT.

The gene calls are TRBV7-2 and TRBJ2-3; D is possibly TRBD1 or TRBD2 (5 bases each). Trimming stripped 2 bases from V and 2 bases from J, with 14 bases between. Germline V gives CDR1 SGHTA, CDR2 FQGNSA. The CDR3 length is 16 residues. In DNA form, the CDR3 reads TGTGCCAGCAGCTTATTCGGGACGAACCCCACAGATACGCAGTATTTT. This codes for CASSLFGTNPTDTQYF. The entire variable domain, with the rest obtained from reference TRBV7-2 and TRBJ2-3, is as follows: GAGVSQSPSNKVTEKGKDVELRCDPISGHTALYWYRQSLGQGLEFLIYFQGNSAPDKSGLPSDRFSAERTGGSVSTLTIQRTQQEDSAVYLCASSLFGTNPTDTQYFGPGTRLTVL.

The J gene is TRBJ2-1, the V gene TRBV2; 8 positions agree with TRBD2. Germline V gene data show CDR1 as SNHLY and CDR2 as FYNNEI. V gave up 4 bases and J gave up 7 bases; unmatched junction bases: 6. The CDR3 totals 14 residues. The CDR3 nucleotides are TGTGCCAGCAGTGTCAGCGGGAGTGGTAATGAGCAGTTCTTC. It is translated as CASSVSGSGNEQFF. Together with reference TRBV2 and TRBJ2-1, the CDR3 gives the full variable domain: EPEVTQTPSHQVTQMGQEVILRCVPISNHLYFYWYRQILGQKVEFLVSFYNNEISEKSEIFDDQFSVERPDGSNFTLKIRSTKLEDSAMYFCASSVSGSGNEQFFGPGTRLTVL.

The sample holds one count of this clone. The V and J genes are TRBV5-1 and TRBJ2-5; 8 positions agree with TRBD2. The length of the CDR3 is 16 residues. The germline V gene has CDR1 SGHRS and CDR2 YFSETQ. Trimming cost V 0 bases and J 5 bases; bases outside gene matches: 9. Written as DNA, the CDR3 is TGCGCCAGCAGCTTGGATCAGCGGGAGACGGGGGAGACCCAGTACTTC. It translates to CASSLDQRETGETQYF.

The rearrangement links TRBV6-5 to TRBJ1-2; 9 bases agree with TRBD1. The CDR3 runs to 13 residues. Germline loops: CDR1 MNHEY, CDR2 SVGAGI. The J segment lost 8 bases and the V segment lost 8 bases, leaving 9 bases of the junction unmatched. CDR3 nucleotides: TGTGCCAGCGGGACAGGGAAACTAAGGGGCTACACCTTC. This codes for CASGTGKLRGYTF.

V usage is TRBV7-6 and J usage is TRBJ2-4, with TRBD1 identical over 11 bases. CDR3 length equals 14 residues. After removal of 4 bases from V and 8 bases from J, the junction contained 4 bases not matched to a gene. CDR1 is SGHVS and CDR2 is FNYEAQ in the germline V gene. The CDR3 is CASSSRDRGDIQYF. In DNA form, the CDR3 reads TGTGCCAGCAGCTCCCGGGACAGGGGGGACATTCAGTACTTC.

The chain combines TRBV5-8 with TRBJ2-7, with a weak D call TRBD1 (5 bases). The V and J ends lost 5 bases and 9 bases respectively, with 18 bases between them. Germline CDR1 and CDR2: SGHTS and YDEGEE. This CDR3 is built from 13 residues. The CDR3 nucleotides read TGTGCCAGCAGTCTTAATCAGGGTTCGAGGCAGTACTTC. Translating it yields CASSLNQGSRQYF.

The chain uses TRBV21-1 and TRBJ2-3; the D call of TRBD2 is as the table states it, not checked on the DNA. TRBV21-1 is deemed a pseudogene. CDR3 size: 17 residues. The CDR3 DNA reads TGTGCCATGACCGGGACTAGCGGGAGTGGGGACACAGATACGCAGTATTTT. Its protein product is CAMTGTSGSGDTDTQYF.

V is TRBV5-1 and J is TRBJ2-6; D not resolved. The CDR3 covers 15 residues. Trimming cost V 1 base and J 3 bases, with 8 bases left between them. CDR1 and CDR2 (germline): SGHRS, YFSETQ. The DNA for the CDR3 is TGCGCCAGCAGCTTGTTTAGTGGTGGGGCCAACGTCCTGACTTTC. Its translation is CASSLFSGGANVLTF. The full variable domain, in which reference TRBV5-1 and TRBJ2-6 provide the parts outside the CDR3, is KAGVTQTPRYLIKTRGQQVTLSCSPISGHRSVSWYQQTPGQGLQFLFEYFSETQRNKGNFPGRFSGRQFSNSRSEMNVSTLELGDSALYLCASSLFSGGANVLTFGAGSRLTVL.

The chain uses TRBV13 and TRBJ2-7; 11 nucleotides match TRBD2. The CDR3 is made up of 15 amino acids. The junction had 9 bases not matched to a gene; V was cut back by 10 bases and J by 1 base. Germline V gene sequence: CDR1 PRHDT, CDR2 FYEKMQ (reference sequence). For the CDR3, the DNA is TGTGCCACACCCGGGGCTAGCGGGAGGTCCTACGAGCAGTACTTC. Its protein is CATPGASGRSYEQYF. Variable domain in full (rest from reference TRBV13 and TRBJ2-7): AAGVIQSPRHLIKEKRETATLKCYPIPRHDTVYWYQQGPGQDPQFLISFYEKMQSDKGSIPDRFSAQQFSDYHSELNMSSLELGDSALYFCATPGASGRSYEQYFGPGTRLTVT.